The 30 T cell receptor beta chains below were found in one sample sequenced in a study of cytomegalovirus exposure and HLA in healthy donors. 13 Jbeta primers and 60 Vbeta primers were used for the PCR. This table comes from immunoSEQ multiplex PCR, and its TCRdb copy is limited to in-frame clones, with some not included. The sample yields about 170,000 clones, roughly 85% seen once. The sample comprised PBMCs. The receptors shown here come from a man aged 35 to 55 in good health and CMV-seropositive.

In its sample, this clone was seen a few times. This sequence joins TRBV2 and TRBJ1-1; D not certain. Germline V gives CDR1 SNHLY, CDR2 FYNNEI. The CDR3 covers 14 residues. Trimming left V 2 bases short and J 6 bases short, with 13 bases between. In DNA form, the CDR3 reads TGTGCCAGCAGTGAAAGGCGGTACAATGCTGAAGCTTTCTTT. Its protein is CASSERRYNAEAFF.

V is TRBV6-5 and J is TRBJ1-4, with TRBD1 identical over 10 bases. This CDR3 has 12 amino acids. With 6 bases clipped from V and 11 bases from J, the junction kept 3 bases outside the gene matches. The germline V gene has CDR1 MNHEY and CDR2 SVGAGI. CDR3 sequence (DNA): TGTGCCAGCAGGGGGACAGGGGAGAAACTGTTTTTT. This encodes CASRGTGEKLFF.

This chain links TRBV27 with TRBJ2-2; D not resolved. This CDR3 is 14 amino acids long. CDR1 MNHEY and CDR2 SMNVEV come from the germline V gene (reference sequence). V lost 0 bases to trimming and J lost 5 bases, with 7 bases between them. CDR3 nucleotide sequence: TGTGCCAGCAGTTTATCGAGGTTAACCGGGGAGCTGTTTTTT. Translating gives CASSLSRLTGELFF.

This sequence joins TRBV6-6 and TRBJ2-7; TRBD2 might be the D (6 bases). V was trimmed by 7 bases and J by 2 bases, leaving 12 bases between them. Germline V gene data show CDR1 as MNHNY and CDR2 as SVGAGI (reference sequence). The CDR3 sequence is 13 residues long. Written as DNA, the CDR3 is TGTGCCAGCACTCCCGGGGGTACCTACGAGCAGTACTTC. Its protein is CASTPGGTYEQYF.

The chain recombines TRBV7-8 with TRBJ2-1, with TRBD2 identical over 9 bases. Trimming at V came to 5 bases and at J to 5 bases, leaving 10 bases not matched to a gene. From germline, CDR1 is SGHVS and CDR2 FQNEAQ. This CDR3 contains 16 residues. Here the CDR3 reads CASSRMTSGEHNEQFF. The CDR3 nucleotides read TGTGCCAGCAGCCGAATGACTAGCGGCGAACACAATGAGCAGTTCTTC.

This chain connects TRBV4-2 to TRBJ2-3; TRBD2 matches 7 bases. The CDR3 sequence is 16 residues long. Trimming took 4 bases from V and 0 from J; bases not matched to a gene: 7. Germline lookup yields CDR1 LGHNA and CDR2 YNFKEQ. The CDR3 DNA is TGTGCCAGCAGCCTTCTGGGGCGGGAGAGCACAGATACGCAGTATTTT. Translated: CASSLLGRESTDTQYF.

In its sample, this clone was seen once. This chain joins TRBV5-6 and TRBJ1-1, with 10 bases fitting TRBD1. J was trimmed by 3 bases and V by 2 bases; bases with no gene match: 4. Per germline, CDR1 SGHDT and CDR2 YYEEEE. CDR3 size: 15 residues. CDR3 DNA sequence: TGTGCCAGCAGCTTCGGACAGGGGGGGGACACTGAAGCTTTCTTT. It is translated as CASSFGQGGDTEAFF.

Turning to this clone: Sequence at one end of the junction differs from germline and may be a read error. Written as DNA, the CDR3 is TGTGCCTGCAACAGGGCCTCTGGGGCCAACGGCCTGACTTTC. Its translation is CACNRASGANGLTF. The chain uses TRBV30 and TRBJ2-6; tentative D call: TRBD1 (6 bases). The germline V gene encodes CDR1 GTSNPN and CDR2 SVGIG (reference sequence). The CDR3 length is 14 residues.

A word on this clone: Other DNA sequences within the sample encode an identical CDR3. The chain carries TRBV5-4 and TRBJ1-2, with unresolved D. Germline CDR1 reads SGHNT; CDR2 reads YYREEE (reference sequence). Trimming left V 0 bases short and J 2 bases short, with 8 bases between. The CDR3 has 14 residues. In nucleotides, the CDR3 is TGTGCCAGCAGCTTGGTTGGGCAGAACTATGGCTACACCTTC. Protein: CASSLVGQNYGYTF. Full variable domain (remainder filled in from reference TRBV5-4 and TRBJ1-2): ETGVTQSPTHLIKTRGQQVTLRCSSQSGHNTVSWYQQALGQGPQFIFQYYREEENGRGNFPPRFSGLQFPNYSSELNVNALELDDSALYLCASSLVGQNYGYTFGSGTRLTVV.

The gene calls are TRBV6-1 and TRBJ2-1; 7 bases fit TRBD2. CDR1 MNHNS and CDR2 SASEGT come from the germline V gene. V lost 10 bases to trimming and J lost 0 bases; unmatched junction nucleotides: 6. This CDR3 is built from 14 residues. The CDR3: CATASGNSYNEQFF. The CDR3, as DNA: TGTGCCACCGCGAGCGGGAACTCCTACAATGAGCAGTTCTTC.

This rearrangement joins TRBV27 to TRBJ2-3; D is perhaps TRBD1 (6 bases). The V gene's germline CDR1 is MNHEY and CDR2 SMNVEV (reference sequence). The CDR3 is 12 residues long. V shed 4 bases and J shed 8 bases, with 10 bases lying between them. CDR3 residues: CASSWVGGTQYF. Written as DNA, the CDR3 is TGTGCCAGCAGTTGGGTAGGGGGTACGCAGTATTTT.

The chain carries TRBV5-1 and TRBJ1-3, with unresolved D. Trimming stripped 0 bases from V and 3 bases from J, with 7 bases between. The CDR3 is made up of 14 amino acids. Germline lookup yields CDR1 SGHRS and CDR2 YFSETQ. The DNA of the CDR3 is TGCGCCAGCAGCTTGGGGACTGGTGGAAACACCATATATTTT. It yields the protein CASSLGTGGNTIYF.

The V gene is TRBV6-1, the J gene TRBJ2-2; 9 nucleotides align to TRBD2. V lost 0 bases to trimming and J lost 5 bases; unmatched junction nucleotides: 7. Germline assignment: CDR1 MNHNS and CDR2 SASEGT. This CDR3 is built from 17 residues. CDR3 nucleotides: TGTGCCAGCAGTGAAGCGCGGGGAGCGGGAGGTACCGGGGAGCTGTTTTTT. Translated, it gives CASSEARGAGGTGELFF.

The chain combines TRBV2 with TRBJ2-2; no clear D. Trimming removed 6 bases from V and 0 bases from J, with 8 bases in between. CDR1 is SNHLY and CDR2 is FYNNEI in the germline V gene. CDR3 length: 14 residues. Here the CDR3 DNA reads TGTGCCAGCAGGGCGGCTACGAACACCGGGGAGCTGTTTTTT. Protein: CASRAATNTGELFF.

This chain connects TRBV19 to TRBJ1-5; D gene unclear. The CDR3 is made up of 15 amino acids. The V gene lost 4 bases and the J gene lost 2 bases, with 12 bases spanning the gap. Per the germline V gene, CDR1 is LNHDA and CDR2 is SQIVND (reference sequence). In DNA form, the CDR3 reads TGTGCCAGTAGTAACCGGGATGCGGGCAATCAGCCCCAGCATTTT. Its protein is CASSNRDAGNQPQHF.

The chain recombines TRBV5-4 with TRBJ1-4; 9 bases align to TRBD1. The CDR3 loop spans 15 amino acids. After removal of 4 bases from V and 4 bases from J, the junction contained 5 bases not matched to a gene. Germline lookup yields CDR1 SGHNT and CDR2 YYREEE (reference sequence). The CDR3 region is CASSAADRGNEKLFF. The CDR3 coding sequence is TGTGCCAGCAGCGCGGCGGACAGGGGTAATGAAAAACTGTTTTTT.

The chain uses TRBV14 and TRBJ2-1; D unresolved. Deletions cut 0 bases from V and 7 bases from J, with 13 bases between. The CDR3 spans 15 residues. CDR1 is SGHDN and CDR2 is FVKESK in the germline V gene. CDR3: CASSQEPGRRNEQFF. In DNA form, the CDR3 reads TGTGCCAGCAGCCAAGAACCAGGCCGTCGGAATGAGCAGTTCTTC.

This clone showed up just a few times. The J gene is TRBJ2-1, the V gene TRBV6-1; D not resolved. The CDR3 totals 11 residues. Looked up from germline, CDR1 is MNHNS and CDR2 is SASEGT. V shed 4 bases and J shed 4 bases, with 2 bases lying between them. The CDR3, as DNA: TGTGCCAGCAGTGCATACAATGAGCAGTTCTTC. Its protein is CASSAYNEQFF.

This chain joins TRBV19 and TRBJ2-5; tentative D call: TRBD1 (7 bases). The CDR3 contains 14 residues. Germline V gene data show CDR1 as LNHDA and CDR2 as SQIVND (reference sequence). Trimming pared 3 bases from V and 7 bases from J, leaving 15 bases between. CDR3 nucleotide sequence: TGTGCCAGTAGTATTGGGGATCAGGGGGGGACCCAGTACTTC. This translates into CASSIGDQGGTQYF.

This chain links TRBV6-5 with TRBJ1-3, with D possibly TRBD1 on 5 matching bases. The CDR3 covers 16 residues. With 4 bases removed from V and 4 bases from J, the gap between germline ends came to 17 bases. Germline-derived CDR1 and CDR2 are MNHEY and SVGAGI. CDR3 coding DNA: TGTGCCAGCAGTTGGGGCAGGGTTCTTTCGGGAAACACCATATATTTT. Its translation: CASSWGRVLSGNTIYF.

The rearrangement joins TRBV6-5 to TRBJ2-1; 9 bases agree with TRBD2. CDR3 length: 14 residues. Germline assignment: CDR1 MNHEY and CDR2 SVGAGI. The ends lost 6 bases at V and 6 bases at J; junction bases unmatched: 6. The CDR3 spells CASRSLAGFNEQFF. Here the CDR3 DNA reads TGTGCCAGCAGATCTCTAGCGGGATTCAATGAGCAGTTCTTC.

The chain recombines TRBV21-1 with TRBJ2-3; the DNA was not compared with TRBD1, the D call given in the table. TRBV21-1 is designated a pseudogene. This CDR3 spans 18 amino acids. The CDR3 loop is CASSKRGTTGGSTDTQYF. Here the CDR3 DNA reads TGTGCCAGCAGCAAAAGGGGGACGACAGGGGGTAGCACAGATACGCAGTATTTT.

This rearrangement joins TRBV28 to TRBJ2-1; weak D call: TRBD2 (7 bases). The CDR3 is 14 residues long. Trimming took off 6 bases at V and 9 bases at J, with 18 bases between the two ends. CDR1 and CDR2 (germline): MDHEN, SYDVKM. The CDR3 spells CASRGAGASGEQFF. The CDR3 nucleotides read TGTGCCAGCAGGGGGGCGGGAGCAAGCGGTGAGCAGTTCTTC.

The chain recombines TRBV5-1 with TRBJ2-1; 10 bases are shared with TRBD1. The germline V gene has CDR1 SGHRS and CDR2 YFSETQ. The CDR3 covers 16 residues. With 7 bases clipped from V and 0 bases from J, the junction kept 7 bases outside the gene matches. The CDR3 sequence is CASLGQGGTSYNEQFF. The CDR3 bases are TGCGCCAGCTTAGGACAGGGGGGGACCTCCTACAATGAGCAGTTCTTC.

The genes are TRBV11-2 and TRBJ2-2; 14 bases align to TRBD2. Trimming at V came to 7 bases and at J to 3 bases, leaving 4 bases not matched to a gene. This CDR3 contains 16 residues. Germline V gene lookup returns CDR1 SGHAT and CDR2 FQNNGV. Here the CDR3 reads CASTRTSGRYTGELFF. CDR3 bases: TGTGCCAGCACCCGGACTAGCGGGAGGTACACCGGGGAGCTGTTTTTT.

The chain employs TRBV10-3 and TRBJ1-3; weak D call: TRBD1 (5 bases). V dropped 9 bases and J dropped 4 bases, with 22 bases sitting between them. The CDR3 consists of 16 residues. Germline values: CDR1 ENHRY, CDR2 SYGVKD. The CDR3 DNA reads TGTGCCATTACCGACAGCGCCGCGGCGGGGGGAAACACCATATATTTT. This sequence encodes CAITDSAAAGGNTIYF.

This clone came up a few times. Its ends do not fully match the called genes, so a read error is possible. CDR3 coding DNA: TGCAGCGTTGAAGATCTGGGGGCGGGGGCCAACGGCCTGACTTTC. Protein product: CSVEDLGAGANGLTF. The chain links TRBV29-1 to TRBJ2-6; D might be TRBD2 (7 bases). Germline V CDR1 and CDR2: SQVTM, ANQGSEA. There are 15 residues in the CDR3.

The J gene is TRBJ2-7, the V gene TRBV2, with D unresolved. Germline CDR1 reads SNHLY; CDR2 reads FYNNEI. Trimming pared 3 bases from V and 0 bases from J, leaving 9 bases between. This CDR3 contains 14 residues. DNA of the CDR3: TGTGCCAGCAGTGATCTCGCGGCCTCCTACGAGCAGTACTTC. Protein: CASSDLAASYEQYF.

The CDR3 region has the DNA TGTGCCAGCAGCGGGGGACAGGCCTACGAGCAGTACTTC. This translates into CASSGGQAYEQYF. This chain uses TRBV7-9 with TRBJ2-7; 8 nucleotides match TRBD1. Trimming took 5 bases from V and 2 from J; bases not matched to a gene: 2. The CDR3 contains 13 residues. Germline loops: CDR1 SEHNR, CDR2 FQNEAQ (reference sequence).

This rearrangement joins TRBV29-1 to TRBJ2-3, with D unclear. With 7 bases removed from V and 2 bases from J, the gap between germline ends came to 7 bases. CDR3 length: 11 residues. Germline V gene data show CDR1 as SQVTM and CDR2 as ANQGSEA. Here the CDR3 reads CSASPTDTQYF. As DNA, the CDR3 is TGCAGCGCCTCCCCCACAGATACGCAGTATTTT.